This T cell receptor beta chain was sequenced in a study of OX40 agonist ivuxolimab in advanced cancers. Looking at the study overall: Antecedent anti-PD-1, anti-PD-L1 or anti-CTLA-4 therapy was permissible, with 30% to 50% having received some.

Assay: immunoSEQ multiplex PCR; the TCRdb copy retains only in-frame clones and omits some. This sample carries approximately 70,000 clones, approximately 85% of them seen once, and the ten largest clones take roughly 0.4%. Germline V gives CDR1 SGHVS, CDR2 FQNEAQ. The ends lost 1 base at V and 9 bases at J; junction bases unmatched: 15. The CDR3 contains 17 residues. The chain couples TRBV7-8 to TRBJ2-5; 9 bases are shared with TRBD2. The sample here was CD4+ or CD8+ T cells sorted from blood, taken in a trial of the OX40 agonist ivuxolimab. This receptor was obtained from an adult with an advanced solid tumor such as melanoma, head and neck, liver or kidney cancer. In DNA form, the CDR3 reads TGTGCCAGCAGCTTAGAGGGACTAGCCCGACTTGTGGAGTCCCAGTACTTC. Translation gives CASSLEGLARLVESQYF.